Presented here are 24 T cell receptor beta chains from one specimen sequenced in a study of T-cell memory formation after mild COVID-19. TCRdb itself ran the 5' RACE reads through MiXCR, one entry per CDR3 protein. The sample yields 190,000 or so distinct CDR3 sequences, approximately 30% seen once. The material sequenced was PBMCs or a T cell subset sorted from them (not recorded which). These receptors all come from an adult woman who had mild COVID-19 (a few samples of this study predate the infection). Cell type and time point are not known.

This clonotype was observed a handful of times. This chain links TRBV5-1 with TRBJ1-4; no reliable D call. Germline-derived CDR1 and CDR2 are SGHRS and YFSETQ. V was shortened by 0 bases and J by 7 bases, with 10 bases between the two germline ends. The CDR3 runs 14 residues. CDR3 loop: CASSLGHGSEKLFF. The CDR3 DNA reads TGCGCCAGCAGCTTGGGGCATGGCTCTGAAAAACTGTTTTTT. Full variable domain (missing parts from reference TRBV5-1 and TRBJ1-4): KAGVTQTPRYLIKTRGQQVTLSCSPISGHRSVSWYQQTPGQGLQFLFEYFSETQRNKGNFPGRFSGRQFSNSRSEMNVSTLELGDSALYLCASSLGHGSEKLFFGSGTQLSVL.

A few counts support this clonotype. This chain connects TRBV12-5 to TRBJ2-3; D unclear. The V end was cut by 5 bases, the J end by 3 bases, with 12 bases between. CDR1 and CDR2 (germline): LGHNT, FRNRAP. The CDR3 spans 14 residues. CDR3 coding DNA: TGTGCTAGTGGTACCGGAGCTGGAACAGATACGCAGTATTTT. Encoded protein: CASGTGAGTDTQYF.

This rearrangement joins TRBV24-1 to TRBJ1-2; 8 bases line up with TRBD1. CDR1 KGHDR and CDR2 SFDVKD come from the germline V gene. This CDR3 has 13 amino acids. The ends lost 4 bases at V and 8 bases at J; junction bases unmatched: 5. The CDR3 here is CATSEDRVGGYTF. The CDR3 coding sequence is TGTGCCACCAGTGAGGACAGGGTTGGCGGCTACACCTTC.

This sequence joins TRBV3-1 and TRBJ1-5; D gene unclear. The V end was cut by 2 bases, the J end by 5 bases, with 4 bases between. CDR1 and CDR2 (germline): LGHDT, YNNKEL (reference sequence). The CDR3 is 12 amino acids. CDR3 sequence reads: CASSQTDQPQHF. CDR3 sequence (DNA): TGTGCCAGCAGCCAAACCGATCAGCCCCAGCATTTT.

The genes are TRBV28 and TRBJ1-6, with a weak D call TRBD1 (5 bases). The germline gives CDR1 MDHEN, CDR2 SYDVKM. The CDR3 contains 17 residues. V was clipped by 6 bases and J by 7 bases, with 22 bases between them. CDR3 sequence: CASSPGQGGTTNSPLHF. The CDR3 nucleotides read TGTGCCAGCAGCCCTGGTCAGGGTGGCACTACAAATTCACCCCTCCACTTT.

This clonotype was detected only a few times. The chain recombines TRBV6-2 or TRBV6-3 with TRBJ2-1, with D unresolved. Trimming shortened V by 6 bases and J by 14 bases, and 17 bases separated the two germline ends. Germline V CDR1 and CDR2: MNHEY, SVGEGT. The CDR3 runs 12 residues. Here the CDR3 reads CASSLASPPEFF. CDR3 sequence (DNA): TGTGCCAGCAGCCTCGCCTCCCCCCCGGAGTTCTTC.

The chain combines TRBV9 with TRBJ2-7; weak D call: TRBD1 (6 bases). The germline V gene has CDR1 SGDLS and CDR2 YYNGEE. The V end was cut by 0 bases, the J end by 6 bases, with 13 bases between. The CDR3 runs to 14 residues. For the CDR3, the DNA is TGTGCCAGCAGCGTAGGGCCGGCAGGGGTCGAGCAGTACTTC. This gives the protein CASSVGPAGVEQYF.

The V and J genes are TRBV6-5 and TRBJ2-1; D is perhaps TRBD1 (6 bases). Trimming shortened V by 5 bases and J by 0 bases, and 14 bases separated the two germline ends. The CDR3 is 16 residues long. CDR1 MNHEY and CDR2 SVGAGI come from the germline V gene. CDR3 loop: CASSAPGTSSYNEQFF. CDR3 sequence (DNA): TGTGCCAGCAGTGCCCCCGGGACAAGCTCCTACAATGAGCAGTTCTTC.

This clonotype was detected a few times. The chain combines TRBV2 with TRBJ2-2; the D is unclear. The germline gives CDR1 SNHLY, CDR2 FYNNEI. With 5 bases removed from V and 2 bases from J, the gap between germline ends came to 9 bases. There are 14 residues in the CDR3. This chain's CDR3 is CASSLGPNTGELFF. CDR3 sequence (DNA): TGTGCCAGCAGTTTAGGACCCAACACCGGGGAGCTGTTTTTT.

The chain combines TRBV2 with TRBJ2-5; the match to TRBD2 covers 7 bases. V lost 4 bases to trimming and J lost 0 bases; unmatched junction nucleotides: 11. This CDR3 contains 17 residues. CDR1 is SNHLY and CDR2 is FYNNEI in the germline V gene. The CDR3 reads CASSASLAVTYQETQYF. CDR3 in DNA: TGTGCCAGCAGTGCTTCCCTAGCGGTGACGTACCAAGAGACCCAGTACTTC.

In its sample, this clonotype was seen a few times. The chain couples TRBV7-6 to TRBJ2-7; 13 bases line up with TRBD2. Germline V gene data show CDR1 as SGHVS and CDR2 as FNYEAQ. V was pared by 2 bases and J by 5 bases, with 9 bases of the junction left unmatched. This CDR3 region has 17 residues. The CDR3 DNA reads TGTGCCAGCAGCTTAAGACTAGCGGGGGGACAATCCAACGAGCAGTACTTC. Translating it yields CASSLRLAGGQSNEQYF.

The J gene is TRBJ2-5, the V gene TRBV4-1; D not resolved. Germline assignment: CDR1 MGHRA and CDR2 YSYEKL. This CDR3 has 13 amino acids. V was cut by 6 bases and J by 4 bases, with 12 bases left in between. CDR3 nucleotide sequence: TGCGCCAGCAGAGATAGGCCGGGAGAGACCCAGTACTTC. Its translation: CASRDRPGETQYF.

This clonotype was seen repeatedly, ten times or more. V gene TRBV12-3 or TRBV12-4 combines with J gene TRBJ1-2; 7 bases are a match to TRBD1. V lost 5 bases to trimming and J lost 2 bases; unmatched junction nucleotides: 5. This CDR3 contains 14 residues. The CDR3 sequence: CASSPMTGNYGYTF. In DNA form, the CDR3 reads TGTGCCAGCAGTCCGATGACAGGGAACTATGGCTACACCTTC.

This chain uses TRBV20-1 with TRBJ2-7; D is unclear. V was shortened by 6 bases and J by 0 bases, with 15 bases between the two germline ends. The CDR3 sequence is 14 residues long. CDR1 is DFQATT and CDR2 is SNEGSKA in the germline V gene (reference sequence). CDR3 in amino acids: CSAIGRASSYEQYF. DNA for the CDR3: TGCAGTGCCATTGGCCGGGCCAGCTCCTACGAGCAGTACTTC.

The rearrangement joins TRBV15 to TRBJ2-3; 7 nucleotides match TRBD1. The CDR3 is 18 amino acids. Germline-derived CDR1 and CDR2 are LNHNV and YYDKDF (reference sequence). Unmatched junction bases numbered 15, after V lost 0 bases and J lost 6 bases. This chain's CDR3 is CATSRDKGRQGVGDTQYF. CDR3 nucleotides: TGTGCCACCAGCAGAGATAAAGGAAGACAGGGCGTGGGGGATACGCAGTATTTT.

The chain carries TRBV24-1 and TRBJ1-1; the D gene is possibly TRBD1 (5 bases). Trimming stripped 6 bases from V and 7 bases from J, with 11 bases between. Germline CDR1 is KGHDR and CDR2 is SFDVKD. The CDR3 consists of 12 residues. The CDR3 region has the DNA TGTGCCACCAGTTCAGGAAGGGGTGAAGCTTTCTTT. Protein product: CATSSGRGEAFF.

J is TRBJ2-1 and V is TRBV11-2, with 7 bases that match TRBD2. Unmatched junction bases numbered 4, after V lost 2 bases and J lost 6 bases. The CDR3 spans 14 residues. Germline lookup yields CDR1 SGHAT and CDR2 FQNNGV. CDR3 protein: CASSLYGGFNEQFF. Written as DNA, the CDR3 is TGTGCCAGCAGCTTATACGGGGGGTTCAATGAGCAGTTCTTC.

The J gene is TRBJ1-2, the V gene TRBV9, with 7 bases matching TRBD1. The CDR3 is 13 residues long. CDR1 is SGDLS and CDR2 is YYNGEE in the germline V gene. The J segment lost 8 bases and the V segment lost 1 base, leaving 5 bases of the junction unmatched. Written as DNA, the CDR3 is TGTGCCAGCAGCGTACCAGGGGGGATAGGCTACACCTTC. Encoded protein: CASSVPGGIGYTF.

In this sample, this clonotype turned up a few times. The DNA for the CDR3 is TGTGCCACCAGTGATTCCCGTGTTAGAGGGGTTAGCAATCAGCCCCAGCATTTT. Translating gives CATSDSRVRGVSNQPQHF. The chain carries TRBV24-1 and TRBJ1-5; a possible D gene is TRBD1 (5 bases). The CDR3 is 18 residues long. V lost 2 bases and J lost 0, with 16 bases in between. CDR1 and CDR2 (germline): KGHDR, SFDVKD.

In this sample, this clonotype turned up many times. V usage is TRBV18 and J usage is TRBJ2-1; 15 nucleotides align to TRBD2. The CDR3 has 16 residues. V lost 2 bases, J lost 4 bases, and 0 bases stayed unmatched. The germline CDR1 and CDR2 sequences are KGHSH and LQKENI. CDR3 in amino acids: CASSPGLAGGYNEQFF. The CDR3 DNA sequence: TGTGCCAGCTCACCAGGACTAGCGGGGGGGTACAATGAGCAGTTCTTC. Full variable domain (remainder filled in from reference TRBV18 and TRBJ2-1): NAGVMQNPRHLVRRRGQEARLRCSPMKGHSHVYWYRQLPEEGLKFMVYLQKENIIDESGMPKERFSAEFPKEGPSILRIQQVVRGDSAAYFCASSPGLAGGYNEQFFGPGTRLTVL.

V is TRBV7-9 and J is TRBJ2-3, with D unclear. The CDR3 is 16 amino acids. Germline CDR1 is SEHNR and CDR2 is FQNEAQ (reference sequence). V was shortened by 0 bases and J by 6 bases, with 16 bases between the two germline ends. The CDR3 DNA is TGTGCCAGCAGCTTAGCGCCTAGTTTTCTAAGTGATACGCAGTATTTT. It yields the protein CASSLAPSFLSDTQYF.

The chain is built from TRBV2 and TRBJ2-3; D might be TRBD2 (6 bases). Trimming took 8 bases from V and 3 from J, leaving 9 bases between them. The CDR3 has 12 residues. Germline V gives CDR1 SNHLY, CDR2 FYNNEI. CDR3 region: CASRGETDTQYF. In DNA, the CDR3 is TGTGCCAGCCGCGGGGAGACAGATACGCAGTATTTT.

This clonotype came up many times. The rearrangement links TRBV2 to TRBJ2-5; TRBD2 matches 9 bases. Germline loops: CDR1 SNHLY, CDR2 FYNNEI. This CDR3 spans 14 amino acids. After removal of 6 bases from V and 5 bases from J, the junction contained 7 bases not matched to a gene. CDR3 nucleotide sequence: TGTGCCAGCAGCCCGGGCGGGGGGGCTGAGACCCAGTACTTC. As protein: CASSPGGGAETQYF.

The J gene is TRBJ2-1, the V gene TRBV7-6, with 7 bases lining up with TRBD2. The CDR3 length is 18 residues. The germline gives CDR1 SGHVS, CDR2 FNYEAQ. J gave up 2 bases and V 0 bases, and 10 bases lay outside the gene matches. This chain's CDR3 is CASSLAVGAGVPYNEQFF. CDR3 coding DNA: TGTGCCAGCAGCTTAGCGGTTGGTGCGGGAGTACCCTACAATGAGCAGTTCTTC.